The 10 T cell receptor beta chains below all came from one sample that was sequenced in a study of T cell responses to AZD1222 COVID-19 vaccine. Here immunoSEQ multiplex PCR was the method, and the copy in TCRdb shows in-frame clones only, minus some. The sample includes about 100,000 clones, approximately 89% of them seen just once. The sequencing used peripheral blood, collected on day 0 of AZD1222 vaccination. The source of these receptors is an adult in good health.

The CDR3 DNA follows: TGTGCCAGTTCAGATAGCTTAGGCTATGGCTACACCTTC. Encoded protein: CASSDSLGYGYTF. The V and J genes are TRBV2 and TRBJ1-2; no definite D call. The germline V and J ends were trimmed by 9 bases and 4 bases, with 15 bases remaining between them. The CDR3 is 13 residues long. CDR1 and CDR2 from the germline V gene are SNHLY and FYNNEI.

The V call is TRBV6-1, the J call TRBJ2-1; TRBD1 is a possible D gene (6 bases). Trimming left V 0 bases short and J 3 bases short, with 9 bases between. There are 15 residues in the CDR3. Per germline, CDR1 MNHNS and CDR2 SASEGT. CDR3 residues: CASSEAQGNYNEQFF. In DNA, the CDR3 is TGTGCCAGCAGTGAAGCCCAGGGGAACTACAATGAGCAGTTCTTC.

The chain links TRBV2 to TRBJ1-3; no reliable D call. Trimming removed 2 bases at V and 4 bases at J, with 15 bases between. The CDR3 length is 16 residues. Germline CDR1 reads SNHLY; CDR2 reads FYNNEI. CDR3 sequence: CASSENRGLRGNTIYF. Here the CDR3 DNA reads TGTGCCAGCAGTGAAAATCGCGGTTTAAGAGGAAACACCATATATTTT.

The CDR3 sequence: CASSLLVGGLNTDTQYF. CDR3 nucleotide sequence: TGTGCCAGTAGTCTTCTAGTGGGGGGGTTAAACACAGATACGCAGTATTTT. The rearrangement links TRBV19 to TRBJ2-3, with 7 bases identical to TRBD2. This CDR3 contains 17 residues. J lost 2 bases, V lost 5 bases, and 13 bases had no gene match. CDR1 LNHDA and CDR2 SQIVND come from the germline V gene (reference sequence).

The V call is TRBV19, the J call TRBJ1-1; D might be TRBD1 (5 bases). The CDR3 is 13 amino acids. Germline-derived CDR1 and CDR2 are LNHDA and SQIVND (reference sequence). V dropped 4 bases and J dropped 6 bases, with 12 bases sitting between them. This CDR3 reads CASSRDYYSEAFF. The CDR3 DNA is TGTGCCAGTAGTAGGGACTATTACTCTGAAGCTTTCTTT.

This clone has a single count. This chain joins TRBV15 and TRBJ1-6, with D hard to call. Trimming cost V 1 base and J 4 bases, with 23 bases left between them. CDR3 size: 20 residues. The germline gives CDR1 LNHNV, CDR2 YYDKDF (reference sequence). CDR3 bases: TGTGCCACCAGCAGAGCCGGGATTCCACCTAGAGATCCTTATAATTCACCCCTCCACTTT. Translating it yields CATSRAGIPPRDPYNSPLHF.

The J gene is TRBJ2-5, the V gene TRBV4-1; D might be TRBD2 (6 bases). The CDR3 is 16 residues long. Germline lookup yields CDR1 MGHRA and CDR2 YSYEKL. The V and J ends lost 0 bases and 4 bases respectively, with 15 bases between them. CDR3 bases: TGCGCCAGCAGCCAAGATGCGGGGCCGCGGGGAGAGACCCAGTACTTC. Its protein product is CASSQDAGPRGETQYF.

The chain links TRBV9 to TRBJ1-1; the match to TRBD1 covers 9 bases. Germline trimming cut 4 bases from V and 4 bases from J; bases unmatched to any gene: 2. The CDR3 totals 13 residues. Germline lookup yields CDR1 SGDLS and CDR2 YYNGEE. The CDR3 loop reads CASSSTGGTEAFF. Here the CDR3 DNA reads TGTGCCAGCAGCTCGACAGGGGGCACTGAAGCTTTCTTT.

As DNA, the CDR3 is TGTGCCAGTAGCGAGTATACCGGGGAGCTGTTTTTT. Its translation is CASSEYTGELFF. The J gene is TRBJ2-2, the V gene TRBV19, with D unclear. This CDR3 region has 12 residues. The germline gives CDR1 LNHDA, CDR2 SQIVND (reference sequence). The V and J ends lost 6 bases and 5 bases respectively, with 7 bases between them.

This clone showed up just once. This sequence joins TRBV7-3 and TRBJ2-3; weak D call: TRBD2 (7 bases). The germline gives CDR1 SGHTA, CDR2 FQGTGA. This CDR3 is 15 amino acids long. V lost 3 bases and J 0 bases, leaving 10 bases between the germline ends. The CDR3 DNA sequence: TGTGCCAGCAGCTTCGGGGGGCCTAGCACAGATACGCAGTATTTT. Amino acids: CASSFGGPSTDTQYF.